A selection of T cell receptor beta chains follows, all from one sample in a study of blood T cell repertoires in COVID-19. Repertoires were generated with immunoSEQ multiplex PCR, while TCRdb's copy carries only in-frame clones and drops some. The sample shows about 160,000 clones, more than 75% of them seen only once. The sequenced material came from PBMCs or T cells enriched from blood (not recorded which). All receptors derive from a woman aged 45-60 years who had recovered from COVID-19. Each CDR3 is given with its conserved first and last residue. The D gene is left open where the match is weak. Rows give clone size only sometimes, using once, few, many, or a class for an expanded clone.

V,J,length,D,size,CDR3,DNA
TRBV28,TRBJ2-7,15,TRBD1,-,CASSLPGQGTNEQYF,TGTGCCAGCAGTTTACCGGGACAGGGGACCAACGAGCAGTACTTC
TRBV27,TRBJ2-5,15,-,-,CASSLWGQGLETQYF,TGTGCCAGCAGTTTATGGGGTCAGGGGCTGGAGACCCAGTACTTC
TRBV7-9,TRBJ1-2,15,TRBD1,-,CASSSPGQGLHGYTF,TGTGCCAGCAGCTCGCCGGGACAGGGGTTACATGGCTACACCTTC
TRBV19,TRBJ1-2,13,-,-,CASSPEANYGYTF,TGTGCCAGTAGTCCGGAGGCTAACTATGGCTACACCTTC
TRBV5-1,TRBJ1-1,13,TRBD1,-,CASTGTGWTEAFF,TGCGCCAGCACCGGGACAGGGTGGACTGAAGCTTTCTTT
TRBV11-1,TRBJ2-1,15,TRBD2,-,CASSRLAGGPHEQFF,TGTGCCAGCAGCCGACTAGCGGGAGGGCCCCATGAGCAGTTCTTC
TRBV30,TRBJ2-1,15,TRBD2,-,CAWSPGGRGYNEQFF,TGTGCCTGGAGTCCCGGGGGGAGGGGCTACAATGAGCAGTTCTTC
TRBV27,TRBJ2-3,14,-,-,CASSLSQDFRTQYF,TGTGCCAGCAGTTTATCGCAGGACTTTAGAACGCAGTATTTT
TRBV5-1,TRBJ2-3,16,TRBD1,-,CASSVDRGGITDTQYF,TGCGCCAGCAGCGTTGACAGGGGGGGGATCACAGATACGCAGTATTTT
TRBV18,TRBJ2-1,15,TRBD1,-,CASSPELSQGDEQFF,TGTGCCAGCTCACCAGAGTTGTCCCAGGGGGATGAGCAGTTCTTC
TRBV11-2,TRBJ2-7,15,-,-,CASSLGQGQRHEQYF,TGTGCCAGCAGCTTAGGTCAGGGGCAACGTCACGAGCAGTACTTC
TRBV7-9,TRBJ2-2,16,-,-,CASSRESLRGTGELFF,TGTGCCAGCAGCCGAGAATCCCTTCGCGGCACCGGGGAGCTGTTTTTT
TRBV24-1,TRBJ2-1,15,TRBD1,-,CATSVTGMTYNEQFF,TGTGCCACCAGTGTGACAGGGATGACCTACAATGAGCAGTTCTTC
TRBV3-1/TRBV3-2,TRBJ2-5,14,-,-,CASSPSGVRETQYF,TGTGCCAGCAGCCCTTCAGGGGTCCGGGAGACCCAGTACTTC
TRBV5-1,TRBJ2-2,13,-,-,CASSFLNTGELFF,TGCGCCAGCAGCTTCTTAAACACCGGGGAGCTGTTTTTT
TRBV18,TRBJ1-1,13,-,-,CASSADRNTEAFF,TGTGCCAGCTCAGCCGACAGGAACACTGAAGCTTTCTTT
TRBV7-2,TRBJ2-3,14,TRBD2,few,CASSSGTSGNTQYF,TGTGCCAGCAGCTCCGGGACTAGCGGTAATACGCAGTATTTT
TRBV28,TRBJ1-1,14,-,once,CASRLDSQNTEAFF,TGTGCCAGCAGGCTAGACAGCCAGAACACTGAAGCTTTCTTT
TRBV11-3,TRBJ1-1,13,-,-,CASSLLGRTEAFF,TGTGCCAGCAGCTTACTGGGCCGCACTGAAGCTTTCTTT
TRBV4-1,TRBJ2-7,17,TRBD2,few,CASSHYGTSGSSYEQYF,TGCGCCAGCAGCCATTACGGGACTAGCGGGAGCTCCTACGAGCAGTACTTC
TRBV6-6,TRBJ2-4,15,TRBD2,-,CASSYSTAGVIIQYF,TGTGCCAGCAGTTACTCGACGGCGGGAGTGATCATTCAGTACTTC
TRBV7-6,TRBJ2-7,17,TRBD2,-,CASSGLAGGFRPYEQYF,TGTGCCAGCAGCGGACTAGCGGGAGGTTTTCGCCCCTACGAGCAGTACTTC
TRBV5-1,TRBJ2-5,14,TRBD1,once,CASTTTGYYETQYF,TGCGCCAGCACCACGACAGGGTATTACGAGACCCAGTACTTC
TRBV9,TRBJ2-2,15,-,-,CASSPGLLTTGELFF,TGTGCCAGCAGCCCGGGACTTCTCACCACCGGGGAGCTGTTTTTT
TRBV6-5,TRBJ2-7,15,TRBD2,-,CASSPTGGGAYEQYF,TGTGCCAGCAGCCCCACGGGAGGGGGGGCCTACGAGCAGTACTTC
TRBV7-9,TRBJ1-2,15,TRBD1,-,CASSPMGTGDDGYTF,TGTGCCAGCAGCCCAATGGGGACAGGGGATGATGGCTACACCTTC
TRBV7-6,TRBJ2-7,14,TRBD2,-,CASVSYPGGYEQYF,TGTGCCAGCGTATCATACCCGGGGGGGTACGAGCAGTACTTC
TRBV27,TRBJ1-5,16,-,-,CASSLEGARGNQPQHF,TGTGCCAGCAGTTTAGAAGGGGCCCGAGGCAATCAGCCCCAGCATTTT
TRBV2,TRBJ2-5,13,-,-,CASTGDRVETQYF,TGTGCCAGCACCGGGGATCGGGTGGAGACCCAGTACTTC
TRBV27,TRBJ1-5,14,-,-,CASSHGQYNQPQHF,TGTGCCAGCAGTCACGGACAGTACAATCAGCCCCAGCATTTT
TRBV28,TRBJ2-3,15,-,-,CASSFASPRTDTQYF,TGTGCCAGCAGTTTCGCGTCCCCACGAACAGATACGCAGTATTTT
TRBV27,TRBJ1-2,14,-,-,CASSQQGGDGGYTF,TGTGCCAGCAGTCAACAGGGAGGGGACGGGGGCTACACCTTC
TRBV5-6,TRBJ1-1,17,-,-,CASSLVGEAVSDTEAFF,TGTGCCAGCAGCTTGGTCGGCGAGGCAGTGTCGGACACTGAAGCTTTCTTT
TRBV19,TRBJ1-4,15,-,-,CASSNEGLEGEKLFF,TGTGCCAGTAGTAACGAGGGACTGGAGGGTGAAAAACTGTTTTTT
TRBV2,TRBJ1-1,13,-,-,CASSLARATEAFF,TGTGCCAGCAGCCTCGCCAGGGCCACTGAAGCTTTCTTT
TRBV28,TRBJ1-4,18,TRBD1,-,CASSLPGVWDRVGEKLFF,TGTGCCAGCAGCCTCCCGGGGGTCTGGGACAGGGTCGGAGAAAAACTGTTTTTT
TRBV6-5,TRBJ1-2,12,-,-,CASMGLGGGYTF,TGTGCCAGTATGGGACTGGGAGGGGGCTACACCTTC
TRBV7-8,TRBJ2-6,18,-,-,CASSLAGVDLSGANVLTF,TGTGCCAGCAGCTTAGCAGGGGTTGATTTATCTGGGGCCAACGTCCTGACTTTC
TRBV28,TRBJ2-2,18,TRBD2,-,CASSSGLAGWTNTGELFF,TGTGCCAGCAGTTCGGGACTAGCGGGTTGGACGAACACCGGGGAGCTGTTTTTT
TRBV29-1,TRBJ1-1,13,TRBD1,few,CSARTGANTEAFF,TGCAGCGCAAGGACAGGGGCTAACACTGAAGCTTTCTTT